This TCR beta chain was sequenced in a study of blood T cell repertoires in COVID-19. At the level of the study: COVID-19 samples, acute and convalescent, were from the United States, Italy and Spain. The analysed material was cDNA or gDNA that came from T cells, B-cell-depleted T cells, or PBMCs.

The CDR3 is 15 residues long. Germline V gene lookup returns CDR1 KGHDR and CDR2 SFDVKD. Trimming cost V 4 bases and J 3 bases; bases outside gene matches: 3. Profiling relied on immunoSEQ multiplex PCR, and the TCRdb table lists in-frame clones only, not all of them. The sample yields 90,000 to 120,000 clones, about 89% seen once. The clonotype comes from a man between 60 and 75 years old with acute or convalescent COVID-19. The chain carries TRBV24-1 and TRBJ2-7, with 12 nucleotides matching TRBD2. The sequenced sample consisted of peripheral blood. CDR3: CATSETSGSLYEQYV. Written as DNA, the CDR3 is TGTGCCACCAGTGAGACTAGCGGGAGTCTCTACGAGCAGTACGTC.